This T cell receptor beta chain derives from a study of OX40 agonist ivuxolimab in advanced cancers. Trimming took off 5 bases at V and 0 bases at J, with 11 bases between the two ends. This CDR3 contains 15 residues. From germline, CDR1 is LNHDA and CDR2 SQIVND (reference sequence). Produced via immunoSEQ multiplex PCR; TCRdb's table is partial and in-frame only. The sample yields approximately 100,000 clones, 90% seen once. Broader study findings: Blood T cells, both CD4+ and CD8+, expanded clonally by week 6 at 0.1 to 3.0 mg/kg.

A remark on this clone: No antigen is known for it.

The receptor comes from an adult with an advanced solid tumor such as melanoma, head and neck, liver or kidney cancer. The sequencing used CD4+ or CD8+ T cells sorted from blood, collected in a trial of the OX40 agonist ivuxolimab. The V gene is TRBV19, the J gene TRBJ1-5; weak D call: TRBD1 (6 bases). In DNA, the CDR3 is TGTGCCAGTAGTCAGGGGTACTATAGCAATCAGCCCCAGCATTTT. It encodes CASSQGYYSNQPQHF.